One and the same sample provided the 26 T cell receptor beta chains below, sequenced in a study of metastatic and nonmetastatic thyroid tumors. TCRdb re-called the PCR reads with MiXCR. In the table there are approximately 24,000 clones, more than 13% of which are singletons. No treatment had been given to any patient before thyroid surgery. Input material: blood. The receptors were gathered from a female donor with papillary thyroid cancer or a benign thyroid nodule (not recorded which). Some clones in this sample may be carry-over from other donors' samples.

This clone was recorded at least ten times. CDR3 DNA sequence: TGTGCCAGCAGCCCCTGGACTAGCGGATCCTACAATGAGCAGTTCTTC. Amino acid sequence: CASSPWTSGSYNEQFF. The chain combines TRBV11-2 with TRBJ2-1; 10 bases map to TRBD2. Germline CDR1 reads SGHAT; CDR2 reads FQNNGV. The ends lost 5 bases at V and 1 base at J; junction bases unmatched: 5. This CDR3 has 16 amino acids.

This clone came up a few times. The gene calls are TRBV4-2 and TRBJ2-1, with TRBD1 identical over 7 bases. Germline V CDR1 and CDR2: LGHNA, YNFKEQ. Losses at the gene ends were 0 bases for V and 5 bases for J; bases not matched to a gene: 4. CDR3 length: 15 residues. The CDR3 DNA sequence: TGTGCCAGCAGCCAAGATGGACAGGTCCACAATGAGCAGTTCTTC. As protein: CASSQDGQVHNEQFF.

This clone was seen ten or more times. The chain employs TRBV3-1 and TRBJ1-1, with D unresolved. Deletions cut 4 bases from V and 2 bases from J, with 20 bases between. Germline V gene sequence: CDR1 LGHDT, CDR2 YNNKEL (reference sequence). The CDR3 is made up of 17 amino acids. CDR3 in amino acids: CASSLNPIARSNTEAFF. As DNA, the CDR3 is TGTGCCAGCAGCCTTAATCCGATAGCCCGCTCCAACACTGAAGCTTTCTTT.

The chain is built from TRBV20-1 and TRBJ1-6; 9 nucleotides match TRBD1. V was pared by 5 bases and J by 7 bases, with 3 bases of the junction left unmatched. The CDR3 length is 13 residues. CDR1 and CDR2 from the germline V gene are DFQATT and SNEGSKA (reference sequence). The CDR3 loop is CSAPGQGNSPLHF. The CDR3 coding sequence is TGCAGTGCTCCCGGACAGGGGAATTCACCCCTCCACTTT.

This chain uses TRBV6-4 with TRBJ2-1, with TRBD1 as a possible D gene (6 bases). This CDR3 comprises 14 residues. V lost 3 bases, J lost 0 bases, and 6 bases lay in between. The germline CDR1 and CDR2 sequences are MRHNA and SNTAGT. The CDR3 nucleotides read TGTGCCAGCAGTGAGGACAGCTCCTACAATGAGCAGTTCTTC. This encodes CASSEDSSYNEQFF.

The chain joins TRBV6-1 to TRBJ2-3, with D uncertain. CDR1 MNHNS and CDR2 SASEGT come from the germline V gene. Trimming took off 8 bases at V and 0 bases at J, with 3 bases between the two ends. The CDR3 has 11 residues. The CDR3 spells CASGSTDTQYF. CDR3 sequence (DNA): TGTGCCAGCGGGAGCACAGATACGCAGTATTTT.

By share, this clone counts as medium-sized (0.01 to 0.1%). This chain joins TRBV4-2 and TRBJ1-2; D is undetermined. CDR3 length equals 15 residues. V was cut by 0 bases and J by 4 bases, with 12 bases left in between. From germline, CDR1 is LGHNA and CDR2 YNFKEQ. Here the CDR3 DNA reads TGTGCCAGCAGCCAAGAGGGTGCGGGCCGCTATGGCTACACCTTC. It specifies CASSQEGAGRYGYTF.

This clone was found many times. The CDR3 is CASSPPAGTLYEQYF. In DNA form, the CDR3 reads TGTGCCAGCAGTCCACCAGCCGGGACACTTTACGAGCAGTACTTC. This sequence joins TRBV28 and TRBJ2-7, with a possible D match to TRBD1 (6 bases). This CDR3 has 15 residues. Germline values: CDR1 MDHEN, CDR2 SYDVKM. V lost 5 bases and J lost 4, with 18 bases in between.

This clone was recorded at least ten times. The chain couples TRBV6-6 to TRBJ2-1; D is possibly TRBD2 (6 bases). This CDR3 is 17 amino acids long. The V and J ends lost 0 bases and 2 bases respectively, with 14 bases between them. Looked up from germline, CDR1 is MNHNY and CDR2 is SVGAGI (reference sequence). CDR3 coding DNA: TGTGCCAGCAGTTACTCCCCAGGTAGCGGAGCCTACAATGAGCAGTTCTTC. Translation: CASSYSPGSGAYNEQFF.

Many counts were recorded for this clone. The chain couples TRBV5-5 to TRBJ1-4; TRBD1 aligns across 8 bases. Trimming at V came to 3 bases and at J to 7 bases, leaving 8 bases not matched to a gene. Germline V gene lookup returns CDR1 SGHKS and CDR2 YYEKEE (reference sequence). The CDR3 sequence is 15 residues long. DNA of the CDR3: TGTGCCAGCAGCTCAAGGACAGGGAGGGGTGAAAAACTGTTTTTT. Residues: CASSSRTGRGEKLFF.

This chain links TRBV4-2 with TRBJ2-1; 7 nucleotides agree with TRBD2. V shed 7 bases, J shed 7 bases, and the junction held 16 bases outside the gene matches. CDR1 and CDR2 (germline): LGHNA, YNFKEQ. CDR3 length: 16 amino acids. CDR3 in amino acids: CASTPTVLVGGNEQFF. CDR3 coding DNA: TGTGCCAGCACCCCGACGGTCCTAGTGGGAGGGAATGAGCAGTTCTTC.

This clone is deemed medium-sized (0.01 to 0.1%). The CDR3 DNA reads TGTGCCAGCAGCTCGACCCCGGGGATCTATGGCTACACCTTC. Residues: CASSSTPGIYGYTF. The chain joins TRBV11-2 to TRBJ1-2; D is ambiguous. Germline CDR1 and CDR2: SGHAT and FQNNGV. This CDR3 region has 14 residues. Trimming took off 4 bases at V and 4 bases at J, with 13 bases between the two ends. Looking up the rest from reference TRBV11-2 and TRBJ1-2 gives the full variable domain: EAGVAQSPRYKIIEKRQSVAFWCNPISGHATLYWYQQILGQGPKLLIQFQNNGVVDDSQLPKDRFSAERLKGVDSTLKIQPAKLEDSAVYLCASSSTPGIYGYTFGSGTRLTVV.

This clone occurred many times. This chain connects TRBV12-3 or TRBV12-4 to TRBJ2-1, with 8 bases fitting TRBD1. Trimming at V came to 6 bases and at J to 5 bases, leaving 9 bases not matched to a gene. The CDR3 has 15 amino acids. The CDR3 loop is CASRATGGLDNEQFF. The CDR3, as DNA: TGTGCCAGCAGGGCAACAGGGGGTCTGGACAATGAGCAGTTCTTC.

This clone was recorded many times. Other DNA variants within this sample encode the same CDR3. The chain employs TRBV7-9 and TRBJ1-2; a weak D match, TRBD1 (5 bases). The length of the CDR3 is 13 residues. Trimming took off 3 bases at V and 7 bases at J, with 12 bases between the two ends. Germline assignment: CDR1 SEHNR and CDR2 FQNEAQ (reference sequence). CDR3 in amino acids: CASSFEGGGGYTF. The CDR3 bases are TGTGCCAGCAGCTTCGAAGGTGGGGGTGGCTACACCTTC.

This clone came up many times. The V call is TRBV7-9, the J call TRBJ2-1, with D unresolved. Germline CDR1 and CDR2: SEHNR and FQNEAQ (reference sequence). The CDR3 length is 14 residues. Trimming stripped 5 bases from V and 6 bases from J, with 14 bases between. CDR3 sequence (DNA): TGTGCCAGCAGCGACAACGGCCGGGTCAATGAGCAGTTCTTC. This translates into CASSDNGRVNEQFF. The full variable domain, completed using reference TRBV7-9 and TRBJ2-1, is DTGVSQNPRHKITKRGQNVTFRCDPISEHNRLYWYRQTLGQGPEFLTYFQNEAQLEKSRLLSDRFSAERPKGSFSTLEIQRTEQGDSAMYLCASSDNGRVNEQFFGPGTRLTVL.

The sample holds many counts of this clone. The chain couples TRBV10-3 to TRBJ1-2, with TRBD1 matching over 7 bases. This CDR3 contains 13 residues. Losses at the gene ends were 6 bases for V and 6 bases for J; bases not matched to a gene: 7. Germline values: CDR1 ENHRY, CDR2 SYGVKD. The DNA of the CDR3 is TGTGCCATCAGCGGTGACAGGGTGCATGGCTACACCTTC. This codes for CAISGDRVHGYTF.

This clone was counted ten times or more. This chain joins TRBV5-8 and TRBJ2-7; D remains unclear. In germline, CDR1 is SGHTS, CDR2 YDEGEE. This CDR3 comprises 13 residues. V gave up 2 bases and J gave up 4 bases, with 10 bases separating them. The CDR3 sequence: CASSFALAYEQYF. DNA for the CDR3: TGTGCCAGCAGCTTCGCTCTGGCGTACGAGCAGTACTTC.

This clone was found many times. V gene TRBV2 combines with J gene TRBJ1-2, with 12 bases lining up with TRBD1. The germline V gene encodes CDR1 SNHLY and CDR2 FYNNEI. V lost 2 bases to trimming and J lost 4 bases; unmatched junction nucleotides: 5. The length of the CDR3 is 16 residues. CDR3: CASSESGTGGGYGYTF. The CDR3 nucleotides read TGTGCCAGCAGTGAATCCGGGACAGGGGGCGGCTATGGCTACACCTTC.

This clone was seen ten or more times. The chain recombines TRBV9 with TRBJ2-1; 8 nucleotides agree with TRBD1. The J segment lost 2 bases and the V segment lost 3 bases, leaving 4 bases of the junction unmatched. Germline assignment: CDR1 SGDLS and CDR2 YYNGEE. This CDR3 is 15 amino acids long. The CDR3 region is CASSAGTGTYNEQFF. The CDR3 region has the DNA TGTGCCAGCAGCGCTGGGACAGGAACCTACAATGAGCAGTTCTTC.

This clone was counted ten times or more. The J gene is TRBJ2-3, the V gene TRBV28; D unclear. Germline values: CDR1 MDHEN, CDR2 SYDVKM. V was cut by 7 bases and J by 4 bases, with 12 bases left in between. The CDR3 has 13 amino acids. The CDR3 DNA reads TGTGCCAGCATCGCTTTGTTCTCAGATACGCAGTATTTT. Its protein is CASIALFSDTQYF.

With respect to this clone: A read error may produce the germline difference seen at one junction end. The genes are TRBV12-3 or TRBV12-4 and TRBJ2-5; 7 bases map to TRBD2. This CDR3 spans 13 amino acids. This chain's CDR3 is CASSQRDQDTQYF. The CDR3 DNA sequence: TGTGCCAGCAGCCAGCGGGATCAAGATACCCAGTACTTC.

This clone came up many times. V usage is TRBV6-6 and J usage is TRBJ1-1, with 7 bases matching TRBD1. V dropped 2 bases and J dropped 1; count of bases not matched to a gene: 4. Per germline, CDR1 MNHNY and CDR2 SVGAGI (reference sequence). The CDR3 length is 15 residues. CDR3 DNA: TGTGCCAGCAGTTACGGGGCAGGGGGGAACACTGAAGCTTTCTTT. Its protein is CASSYGAGGNTEAFF.

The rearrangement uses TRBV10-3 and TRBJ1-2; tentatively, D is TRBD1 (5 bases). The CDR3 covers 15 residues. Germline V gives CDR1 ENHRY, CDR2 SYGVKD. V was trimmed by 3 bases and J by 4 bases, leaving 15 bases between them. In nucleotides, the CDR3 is TGTGCCATCAGTGACCAAGACGGGGCGATCTATGGCTACACCTTC. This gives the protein CAISDQDGAIYGYTF.

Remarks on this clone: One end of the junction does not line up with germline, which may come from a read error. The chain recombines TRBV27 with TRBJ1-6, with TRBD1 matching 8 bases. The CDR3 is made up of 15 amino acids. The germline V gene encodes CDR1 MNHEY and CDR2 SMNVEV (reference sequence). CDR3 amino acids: CASGFPPGGESPLHF. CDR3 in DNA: TGTGCCAGCGGTTTTCCCCCAGGGGGCGAGTCACCCCTCCACTTT.

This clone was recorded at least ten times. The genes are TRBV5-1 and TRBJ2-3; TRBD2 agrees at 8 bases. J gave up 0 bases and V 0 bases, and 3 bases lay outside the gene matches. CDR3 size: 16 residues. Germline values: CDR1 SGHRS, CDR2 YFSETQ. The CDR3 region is CASSLATSVSTDTQYF. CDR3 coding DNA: TGCGCCAGCAGCTTGGCGACTAGCGTTAGCACAGATACGCAGTATTTT. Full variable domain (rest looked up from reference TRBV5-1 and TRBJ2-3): KAGVTQTPRYLIKTRGQQVTLSCSPISGHRSVSWYQQTPGQGLQFLFEYFSETQRNKGNFPGRFSGRQFSNSRSEMNVSTLELGDSALYLCASSLATSVSTDTQYFGPGTRLTVL.

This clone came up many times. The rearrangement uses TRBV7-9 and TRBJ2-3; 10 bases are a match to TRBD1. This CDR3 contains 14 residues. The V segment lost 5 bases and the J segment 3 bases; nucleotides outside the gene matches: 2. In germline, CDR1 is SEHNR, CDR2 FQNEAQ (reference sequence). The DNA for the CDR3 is TGTGCCAGCAGCCTGGGACAGGGGACAGATACGCAGTATTTT. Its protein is CASSLGQGTDTQYF.